What follows are 8 T cell receptor beta chains derived from one specimen sequenced in a study of OX40 agonist ivuxolimab in advanced cancers. Here immunoSEQ multiplex PCR was the method, and the copy in TCRdb shows in-frame clones only, minus some. Of about 50,000 clones listed, approximately 89% are singletons. The input for sequencing was CD4+ or CD8+ T cells sorted from blood, taken in a trial of the OX40 agonist ivuxolimab. The receptors here all came from an adult with an advanced solid tumor such as melanoma, head and neck, liver or kidney cancer.

The V call is TRBV28, the J call TRBJ1-2, with TRBD1 matching 7 bases. V was clipped by 8 bases and J by 3 bases; unmatched bases: 12. This CDR3 contains 15 residues. The germline gives CDR1 MDHEN, CDR2 SYDVKM. This chain's CDR3 is CASAYTGDRDYGYTF. The CDR3 DNA reads TGTGCCAGCGCGTACACCGGGGACAGAGACTATGGCTACACCTTC.

CDR3 in DNA: TGTGCCAGCAGCCCGAGGACAGGAGGCTACACCTTC. Translation: CASSPRTGGYTF. The V gene is TRBV7-9, the J gene TRBJ1-2, with 7 bases identical to TRBD1. This CDR3 spans 12 amino acids. Trimming removed 5 bases from V and 8 bases from J; junction bases left unmatched: 5. Germline CDR1 and CDR2: SEHNR and FQNEAQ (reference sequence).

This rearrangement joins TRBV7-3 to TRBJ2-3, with 14 bases fitting TRBD2. The germline CDR1 and CDR2 sequences are SGHTA and FQGTGA. V lost 5 bases, J lost 6 bases, and 7 bases stayed unmatched. This CDR3 is built from 16 residues. The CDR3 nucleotides read TGTGCCAGCAGCCCGAAGGGACTAGCGGGAGTGGATACGCAGTATTTT. Encoded protein: CASSPKGLAGVDTQYF. The entire variable domain, with the rest obtained from reference TRBV7-3 and TRBJ2-3, is as follows: GAGVSQTPSNKVTEKGKYVELRCDPISGHTALYWYRQSLGQGPEFLIYFQGTGAADDSGLPNDRFFAVRPEGSVSTLKIQRTERGDSAVYLCASSPKGLAGVDTQYFGPGTRLTVL.

The J gene is TRBJ1-6, the V gene TRBV4-3; D call uncertain. V was clipped by 0 bases and J by 8 bases, with 8 bases between them. There are 14 residues in the CDR3. CDR1 is LGHNA, CDR2 YSLEER, per germline. DNA of the CDR3: TGCGCCAGCAGCCAAGACGGGTCCCATTCACCCCTCCACTTT. Amino acids: CASSQDGSHSPLHF.

This chain links TRBV14 with TRBJ2-1, with 7 positions matching TRBD2. CDR3 size: 16 residues. Trimming took 3 bases from V and 5 from J; bases not matched to a gene: 10. CDR1 is SGHDN and CDR2 is FVKESK in the germline V gene. CDR3 in DNA: TGTGCCAGCAGCCACCTTGGGGGGAGGGAAGACAATGAGCAGTTCTTC. Amino acid sequence: CASSHLGGREDNEQFF.

The rearrangement uses TRBV11-3 and TRBJ2-3; 9 bases map to TRBD2. This CDR3 comprises 16 residues. From germline, CDR1 is SGHNT and CDR2 YENEEA. V lost 2 bases to trimming and J lost 1 base; unmatched junction nucleotides: 4. CDR3: CASSLYQRGGTDTQYF. CDR3 nucleotides: TGTGCCAGCAGCTTATATCAGCGGGGGGGCACAGATACGCAGTATTTT.

In its sample, this clone was seen once. The J gene is TRBJ2-1, the V gene TRBV5-8, with a tentative D call TRBD2 (5 bases). Germline-derived CDR1 and CDR2 are SGHTS and YDEGEE. Trimming stripped 4 bases from V and 8 bases from J, with 7 bases between. The CDR3 is made up of 11 amino acids. CDR3 protein: CASSRGDEQFF. CDR3 nucleotide sequence: TGTGCCAGCAGCCGGGGTGATGAGCAGTTCTTC.

The gene calls are TRBV6-5 and TRBJ2-4; the D is unclear. The CDR3 runs to 13 residues. Germline values: CDR1 MNHEY, CDR2 SVGAGI. V shed 7 bases and J shed 3 bases, with 10 bases lying between them. The CDR3 spells CASKGKGKNIQYF. In nucleotides, the CDR3 is TGTGCCAGCAAAGGGAAGGGCAAAAACATTCAGTACTTC.